This T cell receptor beta chain was found in a study of response to subunit inactivated influenza vaccine. This clonotype was detected only a few times. The antigen remains undetermined. MiXCR was run by TCRdb on the RT-PCR reads, yielding one entry per CDR3 protein. The top ten clones hold under 14% of a sample with about 650,000 distinct CDR3 sequences, 15% to 18% of them seen once. Study findings and constraints: The study's authors posited that every seasonal influenza vaccination enlists few new T cells.

Trimming stripped 0 bases from V and 2 bases from J, with 13 bases between. The CDR3 totals 16 residues. From germline, CDR1 is ENHRY and CDR2 SYGVKD. This TCR was sampled from a man aged 50-59 years who received an inactivated influenza vaccine. The sample here was PBMCs from blood, taken about 12 days after vaccination. V is TRBV10-3 and J is TRBJ1-1, with D perhaps TRBD1 (5 bases). The CDR3 DNA sequence: TGTGCCATCAGTGAGTCGATCGGACAACTCAACACTGAAGCTTTCTTT. Protein: CAISESIGQLNTEAFF.